The following is a T cell receptor beta chain sequence with its context. Its matching antigen is unknown. This specimen belongs to a study of T cell responses to AZD1222 COVID-19 vaccine. Study at large: Analyses pooled second doses at about 4 or about 12 weeks.

Whole-study findings and limits: A reported finding is that nearly half of spike-specific TCRs target unmutated variant regions. Only a handful of people who got AZD1222 tested seropositive at baseline.

Measured with immunoSEQ multiplex PCR; TCRdb has only the in-frame clones, and not every one. This sample carries 130,000 or so clones, about nine tenths of them seen once, and the ten largest clones take about 7%. CDR3 length: 18 residues. The V gene end was trimmed by 2 bases and the J gene end by 0 bases; junction bases not matched to a gene: 7. Germline V gene lookup returns CDR1 ENHRY and CDR2 SYGVKD. The TCR comes from an adult in good health. The material sequenced was peripheral blood, taken on day 0 of AZD1222 vaccination. The chain employs TRBV10-3 and TRBJ2-1; 10 nucleotides match TRBD2. The CDR3 region is CAISEGLAATSSYNEQFF. In DNA, the CDR3 is TGTGCCATCAGTGAGGGACTAGCGGCGACTAGCTCCTACAATGAGCAGTTCTTC.